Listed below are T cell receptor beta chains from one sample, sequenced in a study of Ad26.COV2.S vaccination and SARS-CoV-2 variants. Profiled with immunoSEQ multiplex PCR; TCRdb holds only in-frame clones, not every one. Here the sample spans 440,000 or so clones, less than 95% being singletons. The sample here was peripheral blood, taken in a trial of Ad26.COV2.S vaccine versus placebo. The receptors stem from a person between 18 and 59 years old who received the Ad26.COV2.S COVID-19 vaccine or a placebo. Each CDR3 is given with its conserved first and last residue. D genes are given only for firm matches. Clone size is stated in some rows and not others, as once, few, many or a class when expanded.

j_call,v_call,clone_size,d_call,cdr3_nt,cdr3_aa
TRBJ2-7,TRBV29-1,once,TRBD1,TGCAGCGTCCGACAGGGTGGGTACGAGCAGTACTTC,CSVRQGGYEQYF
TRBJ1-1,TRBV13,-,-,TGTGCCACCCAAGTATGGGGCACTGAAGCTTTCTTT,CATQVWGTEAFF
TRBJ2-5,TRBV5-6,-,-,TGTGCCAGCAGCTTGGTACGCGGGGACCAAGAGACCCAGTACTTC,CASSLVRGDQETQYF
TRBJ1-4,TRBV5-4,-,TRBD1,TGTGCCAGCAGCTCGGGACAGTCAACTAATGAAAAACTGTTTTTT,CASSSGQSTNEKLFF
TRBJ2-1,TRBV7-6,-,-,TGTGCCAGCAGCTTAGGCGGTGGCTCCTACAATGAGCAGTTCTTC,CASSLGGGSYNEQFF
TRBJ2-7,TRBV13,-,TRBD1,TGTGCCAGCAGCTTAGAGAGGGACAGGGTTGGCGAGCAGTACTTC,CASSLERDRVGEQYF
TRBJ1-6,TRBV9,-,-,TGTGCCAGCAGCGTCACAGGTACGGGGTTTGGGTCACCCCTCCACTTT,CASSVTGTGFGSPLHF
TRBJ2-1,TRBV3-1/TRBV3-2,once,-,TGTGCCAGCAGCCACCCCGGGACTCCACACAATGAGCAGTTCTTC,CASSHPGTPHNEQFF
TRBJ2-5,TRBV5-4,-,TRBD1,TGTGCCAGCAGCTTCACGAGGACAGGGGAAGAGACCCAGTACTTC,CASSFTRTGEETQYF
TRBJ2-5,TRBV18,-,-,TGTGCCAGCTCACCCGGGTTAGATGAGGAGACCCAGTACTTC,CASSPGLDEETQYF
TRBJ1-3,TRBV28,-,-,TGTGCCAGCAGTTTAGCAGACGGATACTCTGGAAACACCATATATTTT,CASSLADGYSGNTIYF
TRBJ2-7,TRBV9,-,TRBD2,TGTGCCAGCAGCGCCGCTAGCGGGAGCTACGAGCAGTACTTC,CASSAASGSYEQYF
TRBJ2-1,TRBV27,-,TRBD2,TGTGCCAGCAGTTCCAACGGACTAGCGGCATCTTTTTACAATGAGCAGTTCTTC,CASSSNGLAASFYNEQFF
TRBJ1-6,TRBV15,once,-,TGTGCCACCAGCAGAGATCCGTTTCCAGAAAATTCACCCCTCCACTTT,CATSRDPFPENSPLHF
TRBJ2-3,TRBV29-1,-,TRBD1,TGCAGCGTCTACCGGGACAGGGGAGCGCAGTATTTT,CSVYRDRGAQYF
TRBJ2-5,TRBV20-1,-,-,TGCAGTGCTAGTTGGCGGGTACAAGAGACCCAGTACTTC,CSASWRVQETQYF